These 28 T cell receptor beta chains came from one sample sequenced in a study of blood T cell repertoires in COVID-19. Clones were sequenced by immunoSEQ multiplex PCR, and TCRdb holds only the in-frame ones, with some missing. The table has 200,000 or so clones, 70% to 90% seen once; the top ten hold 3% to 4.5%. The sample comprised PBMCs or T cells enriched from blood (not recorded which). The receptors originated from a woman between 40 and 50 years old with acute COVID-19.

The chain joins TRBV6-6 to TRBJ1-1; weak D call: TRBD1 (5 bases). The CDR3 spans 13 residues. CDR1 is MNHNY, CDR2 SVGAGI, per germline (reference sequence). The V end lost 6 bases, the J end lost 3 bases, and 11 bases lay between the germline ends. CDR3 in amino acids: CASSYRGDTEAFF. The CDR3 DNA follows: TGTGCCAGCAGCTATCGGGGGGACACTGAAGCTTTCTTT.

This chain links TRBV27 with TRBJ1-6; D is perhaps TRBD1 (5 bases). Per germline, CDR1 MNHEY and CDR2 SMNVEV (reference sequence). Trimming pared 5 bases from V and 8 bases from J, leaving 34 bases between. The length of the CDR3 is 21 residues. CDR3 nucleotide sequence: TGTGCCAGCAGTCCACACCGGTCAGGGTCGTCGAAGCTCGGTGAATATTCACCCCTCCACTTT. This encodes CASSPHRSGSSKLGEYSPLHF.

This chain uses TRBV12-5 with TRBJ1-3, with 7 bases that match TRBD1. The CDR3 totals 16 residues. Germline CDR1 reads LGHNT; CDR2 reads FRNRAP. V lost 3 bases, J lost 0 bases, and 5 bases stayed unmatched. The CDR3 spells CASGFFGTVSGNTIYF. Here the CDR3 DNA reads TGTGCTAGTGGTTTCTTTGGGACAGTCTCTGGAAACACCATATATTTT. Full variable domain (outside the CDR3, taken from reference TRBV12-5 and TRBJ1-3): DARVTQTPRHKVTEMGQEVTMRCQPILGHNTVFWYRQTMMQGLELLAYFRNRAPLDDSGMPKDRFSAEMPDATLATLKIQPSEPRDSAVYFCASGFFGTVSGNTIYFGEGSWLTVV.

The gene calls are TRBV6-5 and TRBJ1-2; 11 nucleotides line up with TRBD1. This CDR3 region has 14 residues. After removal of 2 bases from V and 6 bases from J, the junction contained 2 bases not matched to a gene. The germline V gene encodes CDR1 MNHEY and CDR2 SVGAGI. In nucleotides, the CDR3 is TGTGCCAGCAGTTACCTGGGACAGGGGGATGGCTACACCTTC. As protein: CASSYLGQGDGYTF.

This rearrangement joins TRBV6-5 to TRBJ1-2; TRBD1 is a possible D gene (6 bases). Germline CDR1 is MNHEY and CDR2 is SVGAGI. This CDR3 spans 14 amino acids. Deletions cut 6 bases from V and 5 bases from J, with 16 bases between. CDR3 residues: CASRKNTGQYGYTF. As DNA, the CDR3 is TGTGCCAGCAGAAAGAATACAGGGCAATATGGCTACACCTTC.

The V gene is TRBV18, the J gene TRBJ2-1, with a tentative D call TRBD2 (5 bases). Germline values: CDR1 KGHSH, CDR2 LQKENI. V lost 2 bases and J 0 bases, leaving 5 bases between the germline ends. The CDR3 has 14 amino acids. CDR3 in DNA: TGTGCCAGCTCACCAGGGAGCTCCTACAATGAGCAGTTCTTC. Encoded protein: CASSPGSSYNEQFF.

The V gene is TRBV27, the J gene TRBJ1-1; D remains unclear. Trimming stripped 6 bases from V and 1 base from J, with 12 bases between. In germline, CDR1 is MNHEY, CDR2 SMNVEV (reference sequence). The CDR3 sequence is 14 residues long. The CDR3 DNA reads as TGTGCCAGCAGCAATACCGGGGAGAACACTGAAGCTTTCTTT. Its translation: CASSNTGENTEAFF.

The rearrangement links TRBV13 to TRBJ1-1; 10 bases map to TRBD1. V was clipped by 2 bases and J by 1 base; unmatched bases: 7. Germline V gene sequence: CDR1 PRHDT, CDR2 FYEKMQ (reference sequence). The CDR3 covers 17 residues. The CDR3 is CASSLTGQGYENTEAFF. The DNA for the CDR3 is TGTGCCAGCAGCTTAACGGGACAGGGGTATGAGAACACTGAAGCTTTCTTT.

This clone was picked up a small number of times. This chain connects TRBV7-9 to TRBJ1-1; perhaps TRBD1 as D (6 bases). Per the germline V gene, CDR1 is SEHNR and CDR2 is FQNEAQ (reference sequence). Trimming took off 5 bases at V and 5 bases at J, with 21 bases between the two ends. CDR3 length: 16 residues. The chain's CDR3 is CASSTLLGRGGTEAFF. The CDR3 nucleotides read TGTGCCAGCAGCACCTTGCTCGGCAGGGGTGGGACTGAAGCTTTCTTT.

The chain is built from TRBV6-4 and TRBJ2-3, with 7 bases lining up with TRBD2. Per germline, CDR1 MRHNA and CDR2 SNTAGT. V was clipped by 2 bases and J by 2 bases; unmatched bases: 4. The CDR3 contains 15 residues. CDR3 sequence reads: CASSDQRGDTDTQYF. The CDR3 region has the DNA TGTGCCAGCAGTGACCAGCGGGGAGACACAGATACGCAGTATTTT.

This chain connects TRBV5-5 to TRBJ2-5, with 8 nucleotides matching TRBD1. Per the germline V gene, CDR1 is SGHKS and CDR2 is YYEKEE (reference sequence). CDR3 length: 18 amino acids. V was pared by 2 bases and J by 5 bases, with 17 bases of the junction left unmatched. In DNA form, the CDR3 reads TGTGCCAGCAGCTTTTTCGGACAGGGAGGAGGCAAGTGGGAGACCCAGTACTTC. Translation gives CASSFFGQGGGKWETQYF.

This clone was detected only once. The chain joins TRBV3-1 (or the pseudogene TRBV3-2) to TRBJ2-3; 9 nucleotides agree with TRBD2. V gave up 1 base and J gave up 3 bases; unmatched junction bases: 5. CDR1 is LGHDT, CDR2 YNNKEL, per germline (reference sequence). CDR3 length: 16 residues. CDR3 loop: CASSQGFLAGTDTQYF. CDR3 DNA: TGTGCCAGCAGCCAAGGGTTTCTAGCGGGGACAGATACGCAGTATTTT.

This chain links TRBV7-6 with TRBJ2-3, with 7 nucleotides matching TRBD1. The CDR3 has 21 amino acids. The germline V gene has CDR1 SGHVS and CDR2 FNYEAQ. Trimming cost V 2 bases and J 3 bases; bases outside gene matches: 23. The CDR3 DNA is TGTGCCAGCAGCTTACCTCCAGACAGGGCGCCACGGGCTAGGAAAACAGATACGCAGTATTTT. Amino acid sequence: CASSLPPDRAPRARKTDTQYF.

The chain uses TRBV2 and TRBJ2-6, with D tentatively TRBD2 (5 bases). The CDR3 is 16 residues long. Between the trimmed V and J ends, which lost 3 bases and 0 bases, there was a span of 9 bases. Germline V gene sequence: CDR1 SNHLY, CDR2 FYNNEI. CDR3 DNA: TGTGCCAGCAGTGAGCGGACTTTCTCTGGGGCCAACGTCCTGACTTTC. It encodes CASSERTFSGANVLTF.

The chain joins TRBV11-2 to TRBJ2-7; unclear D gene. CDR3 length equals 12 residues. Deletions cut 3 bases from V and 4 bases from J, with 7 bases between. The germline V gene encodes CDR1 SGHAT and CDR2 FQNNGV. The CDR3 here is CASSFSYYEQYV. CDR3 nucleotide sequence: TGTGCCAGCAGCTTTTCCTATTACGAGCAGTACGTC.

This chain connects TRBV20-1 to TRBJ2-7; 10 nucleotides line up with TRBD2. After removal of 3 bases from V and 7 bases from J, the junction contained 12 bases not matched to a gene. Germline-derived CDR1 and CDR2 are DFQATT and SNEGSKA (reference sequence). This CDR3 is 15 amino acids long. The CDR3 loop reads CSASSRSGGAREQYV. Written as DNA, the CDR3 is TGCAGTGCTAGTTCTCGGAGCGGGGGGGCGCGGGAGCAGTACGTC.

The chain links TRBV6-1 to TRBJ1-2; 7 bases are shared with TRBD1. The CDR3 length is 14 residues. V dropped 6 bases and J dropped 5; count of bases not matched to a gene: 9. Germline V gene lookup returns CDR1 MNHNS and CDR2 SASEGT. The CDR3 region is CASRSHAGGYGYTF. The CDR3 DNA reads TGTGCCAGCAGGTCTCACGCAGGGGGATATGGCTACACCTTC.

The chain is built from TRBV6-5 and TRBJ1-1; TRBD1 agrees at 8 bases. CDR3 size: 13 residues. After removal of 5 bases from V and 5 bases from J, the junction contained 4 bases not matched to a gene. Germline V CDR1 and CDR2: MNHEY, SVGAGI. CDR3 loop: CASSPGGLTEAFF. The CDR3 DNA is TGTGCCAGCAGTCCAGGGGGCCTGACTGAAGCTTTCTTT.

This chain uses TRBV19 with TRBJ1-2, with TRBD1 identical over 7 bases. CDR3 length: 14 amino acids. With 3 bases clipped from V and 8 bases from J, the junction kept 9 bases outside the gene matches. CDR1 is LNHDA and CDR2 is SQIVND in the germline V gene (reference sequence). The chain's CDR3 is CASSMNQGGMGYTF. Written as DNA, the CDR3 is TGTGCCAGTAGTATGAATCAAGGGGGCATGGGCTACACCTTC.

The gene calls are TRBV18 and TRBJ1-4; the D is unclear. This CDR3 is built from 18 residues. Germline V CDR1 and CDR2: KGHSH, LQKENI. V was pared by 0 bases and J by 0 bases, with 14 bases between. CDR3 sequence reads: CASSPPGPGLATNEKLFF. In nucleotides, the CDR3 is TGTGCCAGCTCACCACCTGGTCCGGGATTAGCAACTAATGAAAAACTGTTTTTT.

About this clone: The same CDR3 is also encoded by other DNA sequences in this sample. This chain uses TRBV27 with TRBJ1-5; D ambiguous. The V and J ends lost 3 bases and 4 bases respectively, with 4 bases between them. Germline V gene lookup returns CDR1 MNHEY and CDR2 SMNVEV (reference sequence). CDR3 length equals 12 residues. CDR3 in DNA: TGTGCCAGCAGTTTTTCGAATCAGCCCCAGCATTTT. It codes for CASSFSNQPQHF.

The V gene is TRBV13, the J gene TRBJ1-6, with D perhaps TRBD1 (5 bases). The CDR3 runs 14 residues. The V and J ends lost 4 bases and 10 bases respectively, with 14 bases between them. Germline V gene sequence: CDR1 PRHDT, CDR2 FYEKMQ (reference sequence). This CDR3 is CASSSTESGSPLHF. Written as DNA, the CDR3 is TGTGCCAGCAGCTCGACAGAGTCAGGGTCACCCCTCCACTTT.

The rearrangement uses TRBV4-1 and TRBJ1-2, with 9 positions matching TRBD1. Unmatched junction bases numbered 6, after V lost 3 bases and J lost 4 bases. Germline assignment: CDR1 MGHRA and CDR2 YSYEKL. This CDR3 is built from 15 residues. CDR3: CASSHPQGAGYGYTF. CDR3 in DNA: TGCGCCAGCAGCCACCCACAGGGGGCCGGCTATGGCTACACCTTC.

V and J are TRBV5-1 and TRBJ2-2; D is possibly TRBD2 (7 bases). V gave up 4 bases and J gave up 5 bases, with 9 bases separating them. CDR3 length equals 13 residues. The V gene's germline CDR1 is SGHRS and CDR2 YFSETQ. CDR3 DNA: TGCGCCAGCAGCCGGGGGGCAACCGGGGAGCTGTTTTTT. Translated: CASSRGATGELFF.

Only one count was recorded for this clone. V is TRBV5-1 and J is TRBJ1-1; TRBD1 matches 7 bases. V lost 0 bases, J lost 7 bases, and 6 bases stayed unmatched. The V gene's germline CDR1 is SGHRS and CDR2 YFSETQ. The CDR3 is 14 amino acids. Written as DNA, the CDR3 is TGCGCCAGCAGCTTGGGTTGGACAGGTGGTGAAGCTTTCTTT. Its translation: CASSLGWTGGEAFF. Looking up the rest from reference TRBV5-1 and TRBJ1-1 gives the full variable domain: KAGVTQTPRYLIKTRGQQVTLSCSPISGHRSVSWYQQTPGQGLQFLFEYFSETQRNKGNFPGRFSGRQFSNSRSEMNVSTLELGDSALYLCASSLGWTGGEAFFGQGTRLTVV.

The CDR3 sequence is CASSQQTGTGAYGYTF. The CDR3 nucleotides read TGCGCCAGCAGCCAACAAACCGGGACAGGGGCCTATGGCTACACCTTC. This chain connects TRBV4-3 to TRBJ1-2; 10 nucleotides agree with TRBD1. Germline V gene sequence: CDR1 LGHNA, CDR2 YSLEER. Germline trimming cut 2 bases from V and 4 bases from J; bases unmatched to any gene: 7. CDR3 length: 16 residues.

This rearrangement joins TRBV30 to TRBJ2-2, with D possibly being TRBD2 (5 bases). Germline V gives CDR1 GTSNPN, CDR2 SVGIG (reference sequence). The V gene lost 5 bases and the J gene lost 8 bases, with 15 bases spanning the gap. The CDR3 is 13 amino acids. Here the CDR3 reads CAWGGSMGGELFF. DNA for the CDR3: TGTGCCTGGGGCGGGTCCATGGGGGGGGAGCTGTTTTTT.

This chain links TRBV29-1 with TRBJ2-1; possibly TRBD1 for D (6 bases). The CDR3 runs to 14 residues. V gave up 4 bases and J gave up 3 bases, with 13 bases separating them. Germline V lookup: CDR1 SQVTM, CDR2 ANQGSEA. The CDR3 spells CSVVVSGDYNEQFF. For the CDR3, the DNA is TGCAGCGTTGTAGTGTCAGGGGACTACAATGAGCAGTTCTTC.